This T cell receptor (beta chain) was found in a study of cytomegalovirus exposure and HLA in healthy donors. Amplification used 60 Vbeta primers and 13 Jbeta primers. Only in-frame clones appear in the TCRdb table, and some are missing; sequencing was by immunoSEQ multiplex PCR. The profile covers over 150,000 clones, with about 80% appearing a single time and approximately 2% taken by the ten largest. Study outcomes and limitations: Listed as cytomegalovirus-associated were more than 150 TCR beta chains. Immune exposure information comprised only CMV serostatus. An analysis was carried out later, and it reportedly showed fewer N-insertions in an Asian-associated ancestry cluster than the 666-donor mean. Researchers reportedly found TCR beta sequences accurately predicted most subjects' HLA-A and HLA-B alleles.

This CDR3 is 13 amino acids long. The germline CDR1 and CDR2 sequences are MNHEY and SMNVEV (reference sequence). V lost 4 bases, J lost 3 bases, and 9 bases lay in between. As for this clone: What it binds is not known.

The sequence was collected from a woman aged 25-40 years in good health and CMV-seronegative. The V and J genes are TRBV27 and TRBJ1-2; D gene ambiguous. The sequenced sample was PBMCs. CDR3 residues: CASSSDSDYGYTF. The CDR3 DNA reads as TGTGCCAGCAGTTCTGACTCGGACTATGGCTACACCTTC.